This entry concerns a single T cell receptor (beta chain). Its antigen is undetermined. The entry originates in a study of early T cells in non-severe SARS-CoV-2 infection. Unique molecular identifiers were affixed to single, distinct cDNA molecules. TCRdb re-called the 5' RACE reads with MiXCR, one entry per CDR3 protein. Of 80,000 to 100,000 distinct CDR3 sequences listed, approximately 15% are singletons. Per germline, CDR1 DFQATT and CDR2 SNEGSKA (reference sequence). After removal of 0 bases from V and 5 bases from J, the junction contained 10 bases not matched to a gene. The CDR3 loop spans 19 amino acids. Study results and caveats: Anti-spike CD8 responses were favored by VDJdb matching, which missed private and CD4 specificities.

J is TRBJ2-2 and V is TRBV20-1; 15 positions agree with TRBD2. The clonotype originates from an adult who was a healthcare worker with PCR-confirmed SARS-CoV-2 infection or an uninfected control (not recorded which). Sequencing was carried out using whole blood. As DNA, the CDR3 is TGCAGTGCTAGAGATTGGGAAGGACTAGCGGGAGGGAGGACCGGGGAGCTGTTTTTT. Its translation: CSARDWEGLAGGRTGELFF.